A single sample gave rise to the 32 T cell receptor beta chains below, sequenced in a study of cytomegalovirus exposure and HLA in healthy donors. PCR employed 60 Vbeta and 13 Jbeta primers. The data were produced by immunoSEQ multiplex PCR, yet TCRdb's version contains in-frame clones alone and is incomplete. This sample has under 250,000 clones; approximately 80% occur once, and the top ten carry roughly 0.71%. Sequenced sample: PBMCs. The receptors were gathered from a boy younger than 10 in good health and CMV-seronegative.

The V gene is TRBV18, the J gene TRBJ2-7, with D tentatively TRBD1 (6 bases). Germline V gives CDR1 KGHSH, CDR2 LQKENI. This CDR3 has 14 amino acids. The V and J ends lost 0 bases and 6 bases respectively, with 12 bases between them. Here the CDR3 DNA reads TGTGCCAGCTCACCACCGGTGGACAGCCGCGAGCAGTACTTC. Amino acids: CASSPPVDSREQYF.

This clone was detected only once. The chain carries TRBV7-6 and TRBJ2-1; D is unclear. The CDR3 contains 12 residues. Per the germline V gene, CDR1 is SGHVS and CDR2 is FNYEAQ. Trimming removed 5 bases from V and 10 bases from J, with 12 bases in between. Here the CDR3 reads CASSPHLGEQFF. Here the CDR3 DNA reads TGTGCCAGCAGCCCCCACCTAGGCGAGCAGTTCTTC.

The CDR3 reads CASTSPPGANQPQHF. The DNA for the CDR3 is TGTGCCAGTACCTCTCCCCCAGGGGCGAATCAGCCCCAGCATTTT. J is TRBJ1-5 and V is TRBV19; the D gene is possibly TRBD1 (6 bases). Germline assignment: CDR1 LNHDA and CDR2 SQIVND (reference sequence). The length of the CDR3 is 15 residues. V lost 7 bases and J 4 bases, leaving 17 bases between the germline ends.

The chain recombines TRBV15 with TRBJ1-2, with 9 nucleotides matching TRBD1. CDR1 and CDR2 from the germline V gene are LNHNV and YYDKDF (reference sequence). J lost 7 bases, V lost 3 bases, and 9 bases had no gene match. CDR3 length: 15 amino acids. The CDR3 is CATSRPGQGSFGYTF. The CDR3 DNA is TGTGCCACCAGCAGGCCCGGACAGGGGTCTTTTGGCTACACCTTC.

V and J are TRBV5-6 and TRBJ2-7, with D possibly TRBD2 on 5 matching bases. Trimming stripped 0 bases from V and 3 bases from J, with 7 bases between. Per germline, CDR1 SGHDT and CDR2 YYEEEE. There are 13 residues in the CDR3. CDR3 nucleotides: TGTGCCAGCAGCTTGGCGGGAAGCTACGAGCAGTACTTC. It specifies CASSLAGSYEQYF.

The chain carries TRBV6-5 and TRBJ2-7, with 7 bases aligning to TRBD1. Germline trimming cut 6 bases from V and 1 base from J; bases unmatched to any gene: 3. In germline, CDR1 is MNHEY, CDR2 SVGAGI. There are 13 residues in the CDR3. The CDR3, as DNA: TGTGCCAGCAGGAACAGGGGTTCCTACGAGCAGTACTTC. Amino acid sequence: CASRNRGSYEQYF.

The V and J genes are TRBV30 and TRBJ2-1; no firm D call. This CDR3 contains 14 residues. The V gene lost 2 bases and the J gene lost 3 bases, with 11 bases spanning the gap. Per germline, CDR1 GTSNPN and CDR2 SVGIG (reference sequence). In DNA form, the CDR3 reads TGTGCCTGGAGTCCGAGGCACCTCTACAATGAGCAGTTCTTC. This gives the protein CAWSPRHLYNEQFF.

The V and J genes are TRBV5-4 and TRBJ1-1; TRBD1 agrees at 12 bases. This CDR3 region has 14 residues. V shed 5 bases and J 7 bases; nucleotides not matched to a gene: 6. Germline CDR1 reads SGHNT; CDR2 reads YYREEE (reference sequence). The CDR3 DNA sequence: TGTGCCAGCAGGCCGGGACAGGGGGCAGGTGAAGCTTTCTTT. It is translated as CASRPGQGAGEAFF.

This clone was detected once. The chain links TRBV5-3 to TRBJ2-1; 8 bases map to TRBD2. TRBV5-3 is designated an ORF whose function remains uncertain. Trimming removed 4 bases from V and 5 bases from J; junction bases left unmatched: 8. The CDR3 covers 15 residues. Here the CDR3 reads CARSAPGLGDNEQFF. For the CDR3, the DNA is TGTGCCAGAAGCGCCCCGGGACTAGGGGACAATGAGCAGTTCTTC.

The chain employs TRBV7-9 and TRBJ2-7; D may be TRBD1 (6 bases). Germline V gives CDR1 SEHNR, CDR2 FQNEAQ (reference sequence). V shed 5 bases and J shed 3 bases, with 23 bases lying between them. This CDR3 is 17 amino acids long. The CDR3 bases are TGTGCCAGCAGCCTTGGGGCTTCGGGACACGACCTCTACGAGCAGTACTTC. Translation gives CASSLGASGHDLYEQYF.

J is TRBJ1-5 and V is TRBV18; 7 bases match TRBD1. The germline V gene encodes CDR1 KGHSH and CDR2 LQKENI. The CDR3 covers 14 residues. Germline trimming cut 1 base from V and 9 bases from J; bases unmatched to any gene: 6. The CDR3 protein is CASSPRDSQMPQHF. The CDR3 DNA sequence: TGTGCCAGCTCACCACGGGACAGTCAAATGCCCCAGCATTTT.

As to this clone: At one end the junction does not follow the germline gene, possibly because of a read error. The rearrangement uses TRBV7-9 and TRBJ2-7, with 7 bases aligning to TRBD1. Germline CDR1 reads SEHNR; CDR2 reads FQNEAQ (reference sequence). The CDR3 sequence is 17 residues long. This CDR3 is CSSSPLQGKGDSYEQYF. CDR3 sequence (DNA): TGTTCCAGCAGCCCCCTACAGGGGAAAGGGGATTCCTACGAGCAGTACTTC.

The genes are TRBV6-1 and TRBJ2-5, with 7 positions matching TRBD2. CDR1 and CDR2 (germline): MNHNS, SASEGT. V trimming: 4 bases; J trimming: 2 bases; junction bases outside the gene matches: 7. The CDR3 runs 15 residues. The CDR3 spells CASSAVGGSQETQYF. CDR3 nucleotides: TGTGCCAGCAGTGCCGTGGGGGGGAGTCAAGAGACCCAGTACTTC.

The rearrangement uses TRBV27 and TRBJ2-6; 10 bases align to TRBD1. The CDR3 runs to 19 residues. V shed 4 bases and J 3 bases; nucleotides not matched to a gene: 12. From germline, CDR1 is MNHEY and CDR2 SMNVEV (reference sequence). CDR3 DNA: TGTGCCAGCAGTTCCCCCGGGGGACAGGGGCCTAATGGGGCCAACGTCCTGACTTTC. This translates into CASSSPGGQGPNGANVLTF.

In nucleotides, the CDR3 is TGTGCCAGCAGCTTGAGGGGGTCGCTAGCGGGCACGAGGTACGAGCAGTACTTC. Protein sequence: CASSLRGSLAGTRYEQYF. The chain couples TRBV5-6 to TRBJ2-7; 8 positions agree with TRBD2. J lost 4 bases, V lost 1 base, and 16 bases had no gene match. This CDR3 contains 18 residues. CDR1 is SGHDT, CDR2 YYEEEE, per germline.

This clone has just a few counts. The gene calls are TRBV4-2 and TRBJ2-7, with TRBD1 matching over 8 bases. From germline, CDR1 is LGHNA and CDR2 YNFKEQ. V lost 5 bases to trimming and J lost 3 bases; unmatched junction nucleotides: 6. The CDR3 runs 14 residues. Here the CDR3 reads CASSGGTGLYEQYF. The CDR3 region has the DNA TGTGCCAGCAGCGGGGGGACAGGCCTCTACGAGCAGTACTTC.

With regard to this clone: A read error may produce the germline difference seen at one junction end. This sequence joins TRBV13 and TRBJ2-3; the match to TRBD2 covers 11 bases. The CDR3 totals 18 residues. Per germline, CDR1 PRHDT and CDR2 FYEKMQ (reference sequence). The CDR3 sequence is CASSPSLAGGPSTDMQYF. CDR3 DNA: TGTGCCAGCAGCCCGTCCCTAGCGGGAGGCCCTAGCACAGATATGCAGTATTTT.

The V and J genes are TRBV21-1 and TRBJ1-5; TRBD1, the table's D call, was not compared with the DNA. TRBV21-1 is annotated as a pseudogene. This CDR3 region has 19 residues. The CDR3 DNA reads TGTGCCAGCAGCAAAGGCAACGGAACCGGGTACAGGGAGAATCAGCCCCAGCATTTT. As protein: CASSKGNGTGYRENQPQHF.

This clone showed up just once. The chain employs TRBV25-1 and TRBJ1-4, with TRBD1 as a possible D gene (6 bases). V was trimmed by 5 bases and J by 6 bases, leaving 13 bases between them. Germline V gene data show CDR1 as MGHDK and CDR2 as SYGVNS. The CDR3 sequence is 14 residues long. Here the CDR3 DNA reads TGTGCCAGCAGTTTCACAGGGAGTGATGAAAAACTGTTTTTT. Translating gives CASSFTGSDEKLFF.

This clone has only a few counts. This chain's CDR3 is CASRSREGAYYEQYF. The DNA for the CDR3 is TGTGCCAGCCGATCAAGGGAAGGGGCTTACTACGAGCAGTACTTC. The V call is TRBV13, the J call TRBJ2-7; maybe TRBD1 (5 bases). Deletions cut 8 bases from V and 3 bases from J, with 20 bases between. The CDR3 has 15 residues. CDR1 and CDR2 from the germline V gene are PRHDT and FYEKMQ (reference sequence).

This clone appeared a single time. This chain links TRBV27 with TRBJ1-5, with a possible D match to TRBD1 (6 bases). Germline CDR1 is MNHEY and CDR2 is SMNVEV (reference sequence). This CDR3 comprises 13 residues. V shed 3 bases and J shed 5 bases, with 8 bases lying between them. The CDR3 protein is CASSLDRYQPQHF. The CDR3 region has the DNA TGTGCCAGCAGTTTGGACAGATATCAGCCCCAGCATTTT.

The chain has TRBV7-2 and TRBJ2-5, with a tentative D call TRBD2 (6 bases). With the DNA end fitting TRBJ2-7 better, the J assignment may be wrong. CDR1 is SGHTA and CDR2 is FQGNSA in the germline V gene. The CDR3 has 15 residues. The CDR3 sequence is CASSLPGLTTYEQYF. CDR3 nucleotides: TGTGCCAGCAGCTTGCCCGGACTAACAACCTACGAGCAGTACTTC.

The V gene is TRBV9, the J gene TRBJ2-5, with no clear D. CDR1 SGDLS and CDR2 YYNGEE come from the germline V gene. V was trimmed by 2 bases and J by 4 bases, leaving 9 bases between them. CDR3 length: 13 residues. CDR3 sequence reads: CASSVAPRETQYF. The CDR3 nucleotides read TGTGCCAGCAGCGTGGCCCCCCGAGAGACCCAGTACTTC.

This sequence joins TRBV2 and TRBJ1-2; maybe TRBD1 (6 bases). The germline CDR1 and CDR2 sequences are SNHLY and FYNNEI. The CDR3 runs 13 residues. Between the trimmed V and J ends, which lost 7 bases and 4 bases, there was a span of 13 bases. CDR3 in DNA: TGTGCCAGCAATGTTGGACAGAGCTATGGCTACACCTTC. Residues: CASNVGQSYGYTF.

For the CDR3, the DNA is TGTGCCAGTAACGACGGGAGTTACAATGAGCAGTTCTTC. This gives the protein CASNDGSYNEQFF. The gene calls are TRBV6-1 and TRBJ2-1, with TRBD2 as a possible D gene (6 bases). V was cut by 9 bases and J by 4 bases, with 13 bases left in between. Germline-derived CDR1 and CDR2 are MNHNS and SASEGT. The CDR3 sequence is 13 residues long.

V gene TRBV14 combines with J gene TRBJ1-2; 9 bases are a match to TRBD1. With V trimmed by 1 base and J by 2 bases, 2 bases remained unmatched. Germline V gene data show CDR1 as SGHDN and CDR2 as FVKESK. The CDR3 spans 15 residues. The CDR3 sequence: CASSQGTGANYGYTF. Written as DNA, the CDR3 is TGTGCCAGCAGCCAAGGGACAGGGGCGAACTATGGCTACACCTTC.

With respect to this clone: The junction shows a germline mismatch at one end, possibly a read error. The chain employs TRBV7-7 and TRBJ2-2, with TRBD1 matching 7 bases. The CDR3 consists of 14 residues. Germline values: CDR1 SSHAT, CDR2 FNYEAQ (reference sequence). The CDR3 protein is CASSPGTVTGELFF. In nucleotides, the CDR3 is TGTGCTAGCAGCCCTGGGACAGTCACCGGGGAGCTGTTTTTT. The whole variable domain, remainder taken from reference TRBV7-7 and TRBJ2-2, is GAGVSQSPRYKVTKRGQDVTLRCDPISSHATLYWYQQALGQGPEFLTYFNYEAQPDKSGLPSDRFSAERPEGSISTLTIQRTEQRDSAMYRCASSPGTVTGELFFGEGSRLTVL.

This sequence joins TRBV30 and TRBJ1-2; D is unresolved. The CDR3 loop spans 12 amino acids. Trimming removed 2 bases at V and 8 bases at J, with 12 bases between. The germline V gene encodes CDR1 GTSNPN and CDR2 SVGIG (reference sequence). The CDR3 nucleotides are TGTGCCTGGAGTCGCCAGTCACTAGGCTACACCTTC. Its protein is CAWSRQSLGYTF.

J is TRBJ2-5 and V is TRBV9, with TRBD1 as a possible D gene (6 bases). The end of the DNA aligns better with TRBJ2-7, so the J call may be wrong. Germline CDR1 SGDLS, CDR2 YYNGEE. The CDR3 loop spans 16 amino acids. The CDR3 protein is CASSSTPGHPSYEQYF. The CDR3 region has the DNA TGTGCCAGCAGCTCCACGCCGGGACATCCCTCCTACGAGCAGTACTTC.

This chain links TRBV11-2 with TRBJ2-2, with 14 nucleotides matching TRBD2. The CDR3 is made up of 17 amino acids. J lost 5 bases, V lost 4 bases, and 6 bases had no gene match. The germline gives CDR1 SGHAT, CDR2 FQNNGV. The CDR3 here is CASSWGLAGVGTGELFF. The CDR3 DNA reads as TGTGCCAGCAGCTGGGGACTAGCGGGAGTAGGAACCGGGGAGCTGTTTTTT.

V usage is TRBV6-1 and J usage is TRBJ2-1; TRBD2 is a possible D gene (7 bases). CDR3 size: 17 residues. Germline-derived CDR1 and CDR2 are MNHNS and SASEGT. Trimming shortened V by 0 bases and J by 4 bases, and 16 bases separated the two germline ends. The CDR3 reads CASSEAGLGGGYNEQFF. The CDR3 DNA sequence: TGTGCCAGCAGTGAAGCGGGGTTAGGGGGGGGATACAATGAGCAGTTCTTC.

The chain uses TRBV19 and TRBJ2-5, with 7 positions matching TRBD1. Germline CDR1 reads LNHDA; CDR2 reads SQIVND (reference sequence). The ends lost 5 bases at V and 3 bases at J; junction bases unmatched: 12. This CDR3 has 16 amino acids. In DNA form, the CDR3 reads TGTGCCAGTAGTCGTCCCGGGACAGCCCCTAAAGAGACCCAGTACTTC. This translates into CASSRPGTAPKETQYF. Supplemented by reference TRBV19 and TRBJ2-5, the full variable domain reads DGGITQSPKYLFRKEGQNVTLSCEQNLNHDAMYWYRQDPGQGLRLIYYSQIVNDFQKGDIAEGYSVSREKKESFPLTVTSAQKNPTAFYLCASSRPGTAPKETQYFGPGTRLLVL.